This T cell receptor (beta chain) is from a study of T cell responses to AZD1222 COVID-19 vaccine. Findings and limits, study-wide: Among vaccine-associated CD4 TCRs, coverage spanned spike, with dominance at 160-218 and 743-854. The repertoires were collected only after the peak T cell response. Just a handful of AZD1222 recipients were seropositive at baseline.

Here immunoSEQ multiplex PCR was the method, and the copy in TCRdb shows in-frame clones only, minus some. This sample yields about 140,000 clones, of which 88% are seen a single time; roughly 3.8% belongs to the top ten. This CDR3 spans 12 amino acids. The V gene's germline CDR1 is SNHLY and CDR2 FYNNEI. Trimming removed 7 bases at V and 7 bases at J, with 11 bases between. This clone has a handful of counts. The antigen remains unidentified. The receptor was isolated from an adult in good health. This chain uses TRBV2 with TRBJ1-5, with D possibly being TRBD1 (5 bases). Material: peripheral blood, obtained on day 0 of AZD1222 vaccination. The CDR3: CASNIQGQPQHF. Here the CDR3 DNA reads TGTGCCAGCAATATCCAGGGCCAGCCCCAGCATTTT. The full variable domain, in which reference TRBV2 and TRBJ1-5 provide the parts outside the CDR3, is EPEVTQTPSHQVTQMGQEVILRCVPISNHLYFYWYRQILGQKVEFLVSFYNNEISEKSEIFDDQFSVERPDGSNFTLKIRSTKLEDSAMYFCASNIQGQPQHFGDGTRLSIL.